This TCR beta chain was recorded in a study of response to subunit inactivated influenza vaccine. Findings and caveats of the study: Only a handful of new T cells, the authors suggested, are recruited with each seasonal influenza vaccination.

This clonotype appeared many times. Antigen specificity is unknown. TCRdb recomputed calls from the RT-PCR reads with MiXCR, one row per CDR3 protein. The repertoire holds about 520,000 distinct CDR3 sequences, with roughly 27% as singletons. This receptor was identified in a man aged 50 or older who received an inactivated influenza vaccine. Sequencing used CD4+ T cells sorted from PBMCs, obtained 5 days after vaccination.

CDR3 loop: CSVEQVRAFF. The CDR3 nucleotides read TGCAGCGTTGAGCAGGTTCGCGCTTTCTTT. V usage is TRBV29-1 and J usage is TRBJ1-1, with D unresolved. The CDR3 has 10 residues. V lost 3 bases, J lost 11 bases, and 10 bases lay in between. The germline gives CDR1 SQVTM, CDR2 ANQGSEA.